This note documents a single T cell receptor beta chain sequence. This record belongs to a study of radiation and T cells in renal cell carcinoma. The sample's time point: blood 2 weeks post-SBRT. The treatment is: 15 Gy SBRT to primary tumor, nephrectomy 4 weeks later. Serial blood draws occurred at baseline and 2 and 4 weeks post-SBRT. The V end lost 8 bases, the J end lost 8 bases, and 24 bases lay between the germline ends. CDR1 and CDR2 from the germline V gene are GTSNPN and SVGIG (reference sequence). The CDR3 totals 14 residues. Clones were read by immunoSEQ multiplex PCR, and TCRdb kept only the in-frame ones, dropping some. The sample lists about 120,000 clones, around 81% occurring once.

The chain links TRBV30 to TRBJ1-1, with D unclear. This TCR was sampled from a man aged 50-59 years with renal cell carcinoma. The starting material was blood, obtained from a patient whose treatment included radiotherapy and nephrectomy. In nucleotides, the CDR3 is TGTGCCCCCCCTTGTCGGTTAATTGAAGGAGAAGCTTTCTTT. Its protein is CAPPCRLIEGEAFF.